Listed below are T cell receptor beta chains from one sample, sequenced in a study of human T cells and chemical hapten exposure. TCRdb re-derived calls from the RACE reads in MiXCR, one entry per CDR3 protein. The table lists 50,000 to 65,000 distinct CDR3 sequences, approximately 7% of them singletons, with about 1.5% in the top ten. Sequencing was performed on whole blood, taken in connection with sensitization to the hapten diphenylcyclopropenone (DPC). The receptors stem from a woman in her 30s with alopecia areata. Some clones in this sample may be carry-over from other donors' samples. The CDR3 runs from the conserved cysteine through the conserved F or W. Fields, in order: clone size, J gene, D gene, V gene, CDR3 DNA, CDR3 protein. D genes are given only for firm matches. Clone sizes are given selectively: once, few, many, or a class where the clone is expanded.

>many|TRBJ1-2|.|TRBV7-3
TGTGCCAGCAGCCAGGACGGCCAGGGGTATGGCTACACCTTC
CASSQDGQGYGYTF
>many|TRBJ1-5|.|TRBV6-1
TGTGCCAGCAGAGCACTATCTGGGGCGCCCCAGCATTTT
CASRALSGAPQHF
>many|TRBJ2-1|TRBD2|TRBV11-2
TGTGCCAGCAGGTCTACTAGCGGGGCCTACAATGAGCAGTTCTTC
CASRSTSGAYNEQFF
>many|TRBJ1-1|TRBD1|TRBV20-1
TGCAGTGCTAGAGATTGGACAGGGGACGAGTTCGAAGCTTTCTTT
CSARDWTGDEFEAFF
>many|TRBJ2-4|.|TRBV15
TGTGCCACCAGCAGAGGGCGGAGTGGAAACATTCAGTACTTC
CATSRGRSGNIQYF
>many|TRBJ1-3|.|TRBV12-3/TRBV12-4
TGTGCCAGCAGCTGGGGGTCTGGAAACACCATATATTTT
CASSWGSGNTIYF
>few|TRBJ2-2|.|TRBV15
TGTGCCACCAGTAAGACAGCCCTATCGAACACCGGGGAGCTGTTTTTT
CATSKTALSNTGELFF
>.|TRBJ1-6|.|TRBV19
TGTGCCACCGACCAAGGACGGACAAATTCACCCCTCCACTTT
CATDQGRTNSPLHF
>many|TRBJ2-3|.|TRBV29-1
TGCAGCGTTGAGGGGGTGGCAGGGCCGGGCACAGATACGCAGTATTTT
CSVEGVAGPGTDTQYF
>many|TRBJ2-3|.|TRBV5-4
TGTGCCAGCAGCTCGCCGGGAGATACGCAGTATTTT
CASSSPGDTQYF
>many|TRBJ2-5|TRBD2|TRBV10-3
TGTGCCACCTGTAGCGGGGGAGCAGAGACCCAGTACTTC
CATCSGGAETQYF
>many|TRBJ1-1|.|TRBV20-1
TGCAGTGCTAGAGTCGCAGGGAGAGGGAACACTGAAGCTTTCTTT
CSARVAGRGNTEAFF
>many|TRBJ1-1|TRBD1|TRBV12-5
TGTGCTAGTGGATCCAACCCGGGACAGGGGGTGCACACTGAAGCTTTCTTT
CASGSNPGQGVHTEAFF
>many|TRBJ1-1|.|TRBV12-3/TRBV12-4
TGTGCCAGCAGTCGTACAGGGATGGGACCGAACACTGAAGCTTTCTTT
CASSRTGMGPNTEAFF
>many|TRBJ2-5|.|TRBV6-6
TGTGCCAGCAGTTATCTCCGCACAGGGAGGGACAAAGAGACCCAGTACTTC
CASSYLRTGRDKETQYF